This TCR beta chain was recorded in a study of radiotherapy plus CTLA-4 blockade in lung cancer. Only in-frame clones appear in the TCRdb table, and some are missing; sequencing was by immunoSEQ multiplex PCR. The sample yields tens of thousands of clones, about three quarters seen once. Germline V gene sequence: CDR1 LNHDA, CDR2 SQIVND (reference sequence). The CDR3 extends over 17 amino acids. The V end was cut by 5 bases, the J end by 5 bases, with 24 bases between. The source is a human donor with non-small cell lung cancer whose response to radiotherapy plus ipilimumab could not be evaluated. The chain links TRBV19 to TRBJ1-2, with a possible D match to TRBD1 (6 bases). Source: peripheral blood, taken from a patient treated with radiotherapy plus ipilimumab. CDR3 sequence (DNA): TGTGCCAGTAGTTGGACCGGACAGAGAAGGGGAGGGTATGGCTACACCTTC. It yields the protein CASSWTGQRRGGYGYTF.